The entry below gives a single T cell receptor beta chain sequence along with its context. Described time point: pretreatment peripheral blood. Germline V gene data show CDR1 as SGHRS and CDR2 as YFSETQ. The CDR3 runs to 15 residues. V was pared by 5 bases and J by 7 bases, with 16 bases between. This table comes from immunoSEQ multiplex PCR, and its TCRdb copy is limited to in-frame clones, with some not included. The repertoire consists of tens of thousands of clones, with 84% occurring once and the leading ten covering around a tenth. The data belong to a study of PD-L1 blockade in urothelial cancer.

Source: PBMCs, taken around atezolizumab (anti-PD-L1) treatment. The rearrangement joins TRBV5-1 to TRBJ1-6; the D is unclear. This clonotype was obtained from a woman in her 70s with urothelial cancer. The CDR3 here is CASSLTTALNSPLHF. The DNA for the CDR3 is TGCGCCAGCAGTCTTACGACTGCCCTAAATTCACCCCTCCACTTT.